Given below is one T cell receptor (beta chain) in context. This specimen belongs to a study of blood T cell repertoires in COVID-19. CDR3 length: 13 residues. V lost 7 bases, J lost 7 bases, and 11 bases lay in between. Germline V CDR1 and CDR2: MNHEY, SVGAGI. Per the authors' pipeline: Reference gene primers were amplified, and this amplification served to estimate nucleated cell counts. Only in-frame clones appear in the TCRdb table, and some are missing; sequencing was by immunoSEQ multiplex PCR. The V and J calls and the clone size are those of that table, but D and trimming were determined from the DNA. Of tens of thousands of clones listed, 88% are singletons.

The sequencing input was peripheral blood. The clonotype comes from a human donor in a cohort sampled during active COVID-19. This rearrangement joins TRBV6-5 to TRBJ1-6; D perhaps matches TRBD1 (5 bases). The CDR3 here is CASTLQGNSPLHF. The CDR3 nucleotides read TGTGCCAGCACCCTCCAGGGCAATTCACCCCTCCACTTT.